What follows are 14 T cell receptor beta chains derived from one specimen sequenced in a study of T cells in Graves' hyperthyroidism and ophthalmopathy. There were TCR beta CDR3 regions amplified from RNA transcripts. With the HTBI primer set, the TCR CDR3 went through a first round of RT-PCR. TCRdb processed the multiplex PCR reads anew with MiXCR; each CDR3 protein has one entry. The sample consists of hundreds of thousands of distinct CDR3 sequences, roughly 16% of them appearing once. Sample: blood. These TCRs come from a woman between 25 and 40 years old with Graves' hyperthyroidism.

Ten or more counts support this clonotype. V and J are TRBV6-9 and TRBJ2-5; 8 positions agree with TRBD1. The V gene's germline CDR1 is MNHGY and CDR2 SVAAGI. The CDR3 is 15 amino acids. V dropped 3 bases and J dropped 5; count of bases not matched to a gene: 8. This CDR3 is CASSYPRTGNETQYF. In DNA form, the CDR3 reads TGTGCCAGCAGTTACCCTAGGACAGGGAACGAGACCCAGTACTTC.

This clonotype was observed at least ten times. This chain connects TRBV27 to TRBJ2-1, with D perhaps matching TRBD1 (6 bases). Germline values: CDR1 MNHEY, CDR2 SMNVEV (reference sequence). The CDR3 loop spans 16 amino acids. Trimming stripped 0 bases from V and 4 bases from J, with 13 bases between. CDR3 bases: TGTGCCAGCAGTTTATCGGGGGCGGCCCTATACAATGAGCAGTTCTTC. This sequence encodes CASSLSGAALYNEQFF.

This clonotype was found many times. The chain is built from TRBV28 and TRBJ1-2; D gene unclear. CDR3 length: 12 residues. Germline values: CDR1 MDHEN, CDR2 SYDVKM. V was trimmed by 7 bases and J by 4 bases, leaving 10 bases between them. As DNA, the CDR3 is TGTGCCAGCAACGTCAGGACCTATGGCTACACCTTC. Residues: CASNVRTYGYTF.

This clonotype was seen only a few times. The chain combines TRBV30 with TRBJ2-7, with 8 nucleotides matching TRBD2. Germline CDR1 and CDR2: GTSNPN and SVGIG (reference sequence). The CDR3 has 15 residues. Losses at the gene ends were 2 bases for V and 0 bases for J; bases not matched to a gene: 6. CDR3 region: CAWSSGGRYSYEQYF. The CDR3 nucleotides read TGTGCCTGGAGTTCCGGCGGGAGGTACTCCTACGAGCAGTACTTC.

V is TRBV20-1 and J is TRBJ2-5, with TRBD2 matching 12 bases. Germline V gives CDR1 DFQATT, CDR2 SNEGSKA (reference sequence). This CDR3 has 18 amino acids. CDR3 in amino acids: CSAEGLASGRDYQETQYF. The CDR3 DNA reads TGCAGCGCTGAGGGTTTGGCTAGCGGGAGGGATTATCAAGAGACCCAGTACTTC.

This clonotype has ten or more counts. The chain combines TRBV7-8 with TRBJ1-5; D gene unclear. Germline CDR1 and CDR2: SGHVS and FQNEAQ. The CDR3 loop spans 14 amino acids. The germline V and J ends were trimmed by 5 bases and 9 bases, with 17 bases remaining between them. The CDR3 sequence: CASSPSGARRPQHF. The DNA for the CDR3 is TGTGCCAGCAGCCCCTCCGGAGCCCGGCGGCCCCAGCATTTT.

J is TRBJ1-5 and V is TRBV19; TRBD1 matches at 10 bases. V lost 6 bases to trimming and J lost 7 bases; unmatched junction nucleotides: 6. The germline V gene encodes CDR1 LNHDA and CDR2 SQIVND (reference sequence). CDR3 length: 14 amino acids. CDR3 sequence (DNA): TGTGCCAGTAGCCCGACAGGGGGCGGACAGCCCCAGCATTTT. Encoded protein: CASSPTGGGQPQHF.

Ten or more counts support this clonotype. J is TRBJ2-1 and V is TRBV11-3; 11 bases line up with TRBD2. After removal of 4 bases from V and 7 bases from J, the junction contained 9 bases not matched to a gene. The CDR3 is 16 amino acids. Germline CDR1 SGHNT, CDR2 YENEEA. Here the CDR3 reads CASSSRSSGRGNEQFF. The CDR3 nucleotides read TGTGCCAGCAGCTCACGCAGTAGCGGGAGGGGGAATGAGCAGTTCTTC.

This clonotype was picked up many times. The CDR3 sequence: CASSPGTTNYGYTF. CDR3 nucleotide sequence: TGTGCCAGCAGCCCCGGGACAACTAACTATGGCTACACCTTC. The chain has TRBV13 and TRBJ1-2; D possibly corresponds to TRBD1 (6 bases). CDR1 PRHDT and CDR2 FYEKMQ come from the germline V gene (reference sequence). V lost 5 bases and J lost 0, with 10 bases in between. CDR3 length: 14 residues.

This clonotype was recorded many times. This CDR3 is CASSLQGTQETQYF. As DNA, the CDR3 is TGTGCCAGCAGCCTACAGGGGACCCAAGAGACCCAGTACTTC. The V call is TRBV2, the J call TRBJ2-5; 7 bases map to TRBD1. The CDR3 totals 14 residues. Germline values: CDR1 SNHLY, CDR2 FYNNEI. Unmatched junction bases numbered 5, after V lost 6 bases and J lost 1 base.

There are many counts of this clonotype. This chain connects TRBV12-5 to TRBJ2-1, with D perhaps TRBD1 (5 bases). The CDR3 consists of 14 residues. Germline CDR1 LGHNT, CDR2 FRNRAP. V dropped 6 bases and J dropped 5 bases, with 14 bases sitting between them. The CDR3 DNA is TGTGCTAGTGGCCCCAGGGTGATGGACAATGAGCAGTTCTTC. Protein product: CASGPRVMDNEQFF.

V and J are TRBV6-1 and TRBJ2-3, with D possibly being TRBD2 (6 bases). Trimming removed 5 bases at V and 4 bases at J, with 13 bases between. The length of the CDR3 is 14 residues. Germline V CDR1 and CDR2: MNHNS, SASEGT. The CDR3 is CASSHLGEADTQYF. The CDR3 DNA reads TGTGCCAGCAGTCACCTGGGGGAGGCAGATACGCAGTATTTT.

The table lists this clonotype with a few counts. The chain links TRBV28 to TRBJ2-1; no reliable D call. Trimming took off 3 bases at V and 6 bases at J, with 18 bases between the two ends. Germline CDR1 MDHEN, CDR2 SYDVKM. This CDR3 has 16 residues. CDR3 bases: TGTGCCAGCAGTTTTGAAGGCCGAAGCTTTATCAATGAGCAGTTCTTC. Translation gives CASSFEGRSFINEQFF.

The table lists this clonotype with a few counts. The CDR3 DNA reads TGTGCCAGGATGACTATCACAGGTGAAGGGGGCGTCTACGGCTACACCTTC. Its translation: CARMTITGEGGVYGYTF. This chain uses TRBV19 with TRBJ1-2, with TRBD1 identical over 7 bases. CDR3 size: 17 residues. The trim removed 9 bases at V and 8 bases at J, leaving 24 bases unmatched. Germline CDR1 is LNHDA and CDR2 is SQIVND (reference sequence). Variable domain in full (rest from reference TRBV19 and TRBJ1-2): DGGITQSPKYLFRKEGQNVTLSCEQNLNHDAMYWYRQDPGQGLRLIYYSQIVNDFQKGDIAEGYSVSREKKESFPLTVTSAQKNPTAFYLCARMTITGEGGVYGYTFGSGTRLTVV.